This entry lists 9 T cell receptor beta chains sequenced from one sample in a study of blood T cells in healthy people across ages. Then a second PCR, running roughly 7 to 12 cycles, was carried out with a sample-barcoded 5' primer and a J-beta primer mix. TCRdb re-called the 5' RACE reads with MiXCR, one entry per CDR3 protein. This table holds 1.8 million or so distinct CDR3 sequences, approximately 40% found once. The sample taken for sequencing was blood. The receptors originated from a human donor in good health.

This clonotype was seen a few times. The chain has TRBV20-1 and TRBJ2-1; D is undetermined. Germline V CDR1 and CDR2: DFQATT, SNEGSKA (reference sequence). Deletions cut 1 base from V and 3 bases from J, with 16 bases between. The CDR3 spans 16 residues. The CDR3: CSARGGPYLGYNEQFF. The CDR3 bases are TGCAGTGCTAGAGGGGGTCCCTACCTGGGCTACAATGAGCAGTTCTTC.

In its sample, this clonotype was seen many times. This rearrangement joins TRBV29-1 to TRBJ2-7, with D possibly matching TRBD2 (5 bases). V was cut by 4 bases and J by 1 base, with 20 bases left in between. Germline CDR1 is SQVTM and CDR2 is ANQGSEA. The CDR3 is 16 residues long. CDR3 in amino acids: CSVGGLEGLRSYEQYF. CDR3 nucleotides: TGCAGCGTTGGAGGGCTTGAAGGGTTGAGATCCTACGAGCAGTACTTC.

This chain uses TRBV6-5 with TRBJ2-1; TRBD1 or TRBD2 may be the D gene (6 bases each). Trimming removed 5 bases at V and 10 bases at J, with 18 bases between. Per the germline V gene, CDR1 is MNHEY and CDR2 is SVGAGI. CDR3 size: 14 residues. DNA of the CDR3: TGTGCCAGCAGTAGGTGGGGGGCTAACTACGAGCAGTTCTTC. Protein: CASSRWGANYEQFF.

CDR3 sequence: CASRQGTDPTYEQYF. The CDR3, as DNA: TGTGCCAGCAGGCAGGGAACGGACCCTACCTACGAGCAGTACTTC. This chain joins TRBV2 and TRBJ2-7; possible D gene TRBD1, 5 bases. Germline V gene sequence: CDR1 SNHLY, CDR2 FYNNEI. The CDR3 covers 15 residues. Trimming took off 6 bases at V and 2 bases at J, with 17 bases between the two ends.

The chain uses TRBV10-3 and TRBJ1-5; no clear D gene. Trimming shortened V by 10 bases and J by 5 bases, and 15 bases separated the two germline ends. Germline V CDR1 and CDR2: ENHRY, SYGVKD. The CDR3 spans 13 residues. CDR3: CATRRERDQPQHF. In DNA, the CDR3 is TGTGCCACCAGACGCGAGCGTGATCAGCCCCAGCATTTT.

The chain carries TRBV15 and TRBJ2-5; D call uncertain. Gene TRBJ2-7 matches the end of the DNA better, so the J call may be wrong. Germline CDR1 LNHNV, CDR2 YYDKDF (reference sequence). This CDR3 has 13 amino acids. CDR3 amino acids: CATSRGISYEQYF. The CDR3 bases are TGTGCCACCAGCAGAGGGATTTCCTACGAGCAGTACTTC.

The V and J genes are TRBV12-3 or TRBV12-4 and TRBJ1-1; tentative D call: TRBD1 (5 bases). This CDR3 spans 15 amino acids. The ends were cut back, 4 bases at V and 4 bases at J, with 16 bases in the middle. The CDR3 spells CASSSGRPWGTEAFF. The DNA of the CDR3 is TGTGCCAGCAGTTCGGGACGGCCTTGGGGCACTGAAGCTTTCTTT.

This clonotype has more than one count but fewer than ten. CDR3 residues: CASSIDGTYNEQFF. In DNA form, the CDR3 reads TGTGCCAGTAGTATAGATGGGACCTACAATGAGCAGTTCTTC. V and J are TRBV19 and TRBJ2-1; no definite D call. The CDR3 loop spans 14 amino acids. The V gene's germline CDR1 is LNHDA and CDR2 SQIVND (reference sequence). V gave up 0 bases and J gave up 2 bases, with 5 bases separating them.

In DNA, the CDR3 is TGCGCCAGCAGCTTGGCCCTAGCGGGGCCCAGCTCCTACGAGCAGTACTTC. It specifies CASSLALAGPSSYEQYF. V usage is TRBV5-1 and J usage is TRBJ2-4; 9 nucleotides agree with TRBD2. The DNA end favors TRBJ2-7, so the J call may be wrong. The CDR3 spans 17 residues. Germline CDR1 and CDR2: SGHRS and YFSETQ.